A few counts support the clone carrying this T cell receptor (beta chain). The CDR3 has 14 residues. Germline V gene lookup returns CDR1 MGHDK and CDR2 SYGVNS. Between the trimmed V and J ends, which lost 3 bases and 6 bases, there was a span of 15 bases. This sample is drawn from a study of CDR3 diversity in severe acne. TCRdb reprocessed the PCR reads with MiXCR, giving one entry per CDR3 protein. The sample yields about 98,000 distinct CDR3 sequences, more than 45% seen once. The chain is built from TRBV25-1 and TRBJ2-7, with D perhaps TRBD1 or TRBD2 (6 bases each). The TCR originated in a male donor with acne. Sequenced material: blood. This CDR3 reads CASSDRGPLVEQYF. CDR3 sequence (DNA): TGTGCCAGCAGTGATCGGGGGCCCCTTGTCGAGCAGTACTTC.